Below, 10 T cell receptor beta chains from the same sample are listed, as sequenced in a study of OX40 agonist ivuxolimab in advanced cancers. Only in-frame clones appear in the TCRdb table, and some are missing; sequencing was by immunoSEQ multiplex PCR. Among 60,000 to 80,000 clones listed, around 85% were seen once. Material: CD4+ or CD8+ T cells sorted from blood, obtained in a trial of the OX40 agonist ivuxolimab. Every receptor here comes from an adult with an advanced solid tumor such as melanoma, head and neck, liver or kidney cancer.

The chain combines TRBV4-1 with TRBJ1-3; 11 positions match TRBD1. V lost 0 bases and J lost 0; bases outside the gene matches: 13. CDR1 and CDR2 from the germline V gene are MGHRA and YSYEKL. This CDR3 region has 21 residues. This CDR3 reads CASSQDRGTGGSRISGNTIYF. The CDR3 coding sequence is TGCGCCAGCAGCCAAGATCGCGGGACAGGGGGTTCCCGGATCTCTGGAAACACCATATATTTT.

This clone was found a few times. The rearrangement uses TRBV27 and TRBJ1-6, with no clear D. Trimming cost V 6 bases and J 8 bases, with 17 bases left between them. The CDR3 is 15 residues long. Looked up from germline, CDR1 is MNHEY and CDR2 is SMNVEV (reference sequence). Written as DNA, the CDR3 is TGTGCCAGCAGAGCCCCATGGATGAGTGATTCACCCCTCCACTTT. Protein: CASRAPWMSDSPLHF.

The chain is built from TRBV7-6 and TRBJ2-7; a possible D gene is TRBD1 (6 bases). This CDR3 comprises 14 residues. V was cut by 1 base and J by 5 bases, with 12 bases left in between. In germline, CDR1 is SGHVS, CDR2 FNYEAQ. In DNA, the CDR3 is TGTGCCAGCAGCTTAGTAGGGGGATCTAACGAGCAGTACTTC. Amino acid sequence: CASSLVGGSNEQYF.

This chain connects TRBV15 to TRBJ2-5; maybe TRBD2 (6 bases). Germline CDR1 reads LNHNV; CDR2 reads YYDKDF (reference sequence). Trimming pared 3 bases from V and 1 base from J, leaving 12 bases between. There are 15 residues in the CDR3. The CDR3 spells CATSRSGVLQETQYF. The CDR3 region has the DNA TGTGCCACCAGCAGGTCGGGGGTTCTCCAAGAGACCCAGTACTTC.

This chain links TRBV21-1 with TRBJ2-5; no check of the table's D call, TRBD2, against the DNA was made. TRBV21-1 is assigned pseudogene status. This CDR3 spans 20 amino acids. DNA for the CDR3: TGTGCCAGCAGCAAAGCAACCGGGACTAGCGGGTCCCGGGAACAAGAGACCCAGTACTTC. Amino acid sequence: CASSKATGTSGSREQETQYF.

CDR3 DNA: TGCGCCAGCAGCCACAAGGAAGGAGTACGTTACGAGCAGTACTTC. Protein: CASSHKEGVRYEQYF. V usage is TRBV4-3 and J usage is TRBJ2-7; D is undetermined. The germline V gene has CDR1 LGHNA and CDR2 YSLEER. The CDR3 loop spans 15 amino acids. Trimming removed 3 bases from V and 4 bases from J, with 16 bases in between.

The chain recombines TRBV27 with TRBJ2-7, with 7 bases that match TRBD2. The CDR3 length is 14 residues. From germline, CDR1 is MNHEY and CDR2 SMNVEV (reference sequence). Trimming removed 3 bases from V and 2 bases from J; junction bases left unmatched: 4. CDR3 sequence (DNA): TGTGCCAGCAGTTTTAAGCGGGACGCCTACGAGCAGTACTTC. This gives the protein CASSFKRDAYEQYF.

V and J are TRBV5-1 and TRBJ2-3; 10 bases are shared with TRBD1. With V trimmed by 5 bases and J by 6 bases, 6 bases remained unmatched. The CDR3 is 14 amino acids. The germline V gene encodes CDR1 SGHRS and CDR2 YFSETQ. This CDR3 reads CASRRQGASDTQYF. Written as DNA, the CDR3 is TGCGCCAGCAGGCGACAGGGGGCATCTGATACGCAGTATTTT.

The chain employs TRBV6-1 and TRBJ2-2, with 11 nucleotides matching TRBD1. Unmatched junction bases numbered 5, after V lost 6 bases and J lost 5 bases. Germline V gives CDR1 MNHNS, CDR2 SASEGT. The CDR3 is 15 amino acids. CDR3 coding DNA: TGTGCCAGCAGGGGACAGGGGGTACTAACCGGGGAGCTGTTTTTT. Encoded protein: CASRGQGVLTGELFF.

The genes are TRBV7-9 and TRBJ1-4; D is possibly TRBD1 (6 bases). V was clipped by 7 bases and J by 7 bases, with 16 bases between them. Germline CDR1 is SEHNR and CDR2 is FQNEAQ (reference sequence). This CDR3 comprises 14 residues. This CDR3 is CASTSDRPIEKLFF. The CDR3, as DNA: TGTGCCAGCACATCCGACAGGCCGATTGAAAAACTGTTTTTT. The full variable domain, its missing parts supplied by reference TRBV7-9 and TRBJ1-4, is DTGVSQNPRHKITKRGQNVTFRCDPISEHNRLYWYRQTLGQGPEFLTYFQNEAQLEKSRLLSDRFSAERPKGSFSTLEIQRTEQGDSAMYLCASTSDRPIEKLFFGSGTQLSVL.